This TCR beta chain was documented in a study of control samples from healthy donors and cancer patients. Measured with immunoSEQ multiplex PCR; TCRdb has only the in-frame clones, and not every one. The sample consists of tens of thousands of clones, over 85% of them appearing once. This clone has only one observation. CDR3 length equals 14 residues. V shed 0 bases and J shed 6 bases, with 11 bases lying between them. The germline gives CDR1 MNHEY, CDR2 SMNVEV (reference sequence). Sequencing input: PBMCs. The TCR comes from a man aged 55 to 70 with colorectal cancer. The chain carries TRBV27 and TRBJ1-2; weak D call: TRBD1 (6 bases). The CDR3 DNA sequence: TGTGCCAGCAGTTTATCCGGAGGGGGAGATGGCTACACCTTC. Translation gives CASSLSGGGDGYTF.